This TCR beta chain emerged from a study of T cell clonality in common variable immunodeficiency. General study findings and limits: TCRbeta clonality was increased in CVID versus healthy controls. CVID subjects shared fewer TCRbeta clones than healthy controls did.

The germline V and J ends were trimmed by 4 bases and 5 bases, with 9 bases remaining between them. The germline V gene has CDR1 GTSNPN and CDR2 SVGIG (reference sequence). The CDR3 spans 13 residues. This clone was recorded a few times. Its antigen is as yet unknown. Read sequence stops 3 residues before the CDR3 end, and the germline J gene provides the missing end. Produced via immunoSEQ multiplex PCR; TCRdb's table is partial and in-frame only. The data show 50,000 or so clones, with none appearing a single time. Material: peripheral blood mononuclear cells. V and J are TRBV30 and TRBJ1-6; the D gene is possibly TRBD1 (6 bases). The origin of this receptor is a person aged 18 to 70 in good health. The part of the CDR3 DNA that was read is TGTGCCTGGACGGGACAAGATAATTCACCC. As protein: CAWTGQDNSP. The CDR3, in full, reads CAWTGQDNSPLHF.